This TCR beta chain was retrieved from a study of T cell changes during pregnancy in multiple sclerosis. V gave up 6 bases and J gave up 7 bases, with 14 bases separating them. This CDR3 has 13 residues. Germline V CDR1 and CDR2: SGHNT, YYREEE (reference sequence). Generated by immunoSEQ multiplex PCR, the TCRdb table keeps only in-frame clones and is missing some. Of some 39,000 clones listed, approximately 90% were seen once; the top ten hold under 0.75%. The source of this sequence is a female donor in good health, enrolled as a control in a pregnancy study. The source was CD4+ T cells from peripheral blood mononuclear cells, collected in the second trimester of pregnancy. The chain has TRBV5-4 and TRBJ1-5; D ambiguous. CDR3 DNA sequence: TGTGCCAGCACCCGAGATAGGGAGCAGCCCCAGCATTTT. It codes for CASTRDREQPQHF.